This T cell receptor beta chain was found in a study of CXCR3-negative and CXCR3-positive naive CD8 T cells. Cells classed as naive CD8+ T cells were CD45RO-CCR7+CD27+CD95-. Study-wide results and caveats: Across naive subsets, surface CD5 expression was comparable, and TCR strength was inferred from properties of the TRB CDR3. Greater hydrophobicity was found in TRB CDR3s of CXCR3-positive naive cells than of CXCR3-negative naive cells.

With UMI labels, 5' RACE was used to prepare the TRB cDNA libraries. TCRdb re-called the 5' RACE reads; every CDR3 protein appears as one record, without DNA. This repertoire comprises 5,500 to 6,000 distinct CDR3 sequences; its ten largest clones make up roughly 2.4%. Regarding this clonotype: The antigen is not known.

The CDR3 length is 16 residues. Germline V CDR1 and CDR2: MNHEY, SVGAGI. The sample consisted of naive CXCR3+ CD8+ T cells from blood. Subset here: CD45RO-CCR7+CD27+CD95- naive CD8+ T cells expressing CXCR3 (TNR3+). The V call is TRBV6-5, the J call TRBJ2-1; the D call of TRBD2 rests on TCRdb alone, since no DNA is present to check it. The receptor's source is a human donor in good health. Some clones in this sample may be carry-over from other donors' samples. This CDR3 reads CASSYSILAGGDEQFF.